Presented here are 18 T cell receptor beta chains from one specimen sequenced in a study of blood T cell repertoires in COVID-19. The protocol was immunoSEQ multiplex PCR, while the TCRdb copy is restricted to in-frame clones and leaves out a portion. Of about 35,000 clones in the sample, approximately 90% were seen once. Input material: peripheral blood. Source of these receptors: a middle-aged man with active COVID-19.

The V gene is TRBV9, the J gene TRBJ2-1; TRBD1 matches 8 bases. This CDR3 spans 16 amino acids. The V and J ends lost 0 bases and 2 bases, in that order; junction bases with no gene match: 4. Germline V lookup: CDR1 SGDLS, CDR2 YYNGEE. The CDR3 is CASSVALQGAYNEQFF. The CDR3 DNA reads as TGTGCCAGCAGCGTAGCCCTACAGGGGGCCTACAATGAGCAGTTCTTC.

This clone was seen a handful of times. The chain links TRBV5-1 to TRBJ2-7, with 7 bases matching TRBD1. Germline V gene data show CDR1 as SGHRS and CDR2 as YFSETQ. CDR3 length equals 14 residues. The V segment lost 1 base and the J segment 3 bases; nucleotides outside the gene matches: 4. The CDR3 coding sequence is TGCGCCAGCAGCTTGTCGACAGGGAACTACGAGCAGTACTTC. This sequence encodes CASSLSTGNYEQYF.

V gene TRBV7-9 combines with J gene TRBJ2-2, with a possible D match to TRBD2 (6 bases). V gave up 1 base and J gave up 1 base, with 10 bases separating them. Germline-derived CDR1 and CDR2 are SEHNR and FQNEAQ (reference sequence). The CDR3 spans 16 residues. CDR3 residues: CASSLEAGLNTGELFF. DNA of the CDR3: TGTGCCAGCAGCTTAGAAGCGGGCCTGAACACCGGGGAGCTGTTTTTT. The whole variable domain, remainder taken from reference TRBV7-9 and TRBJ2-2, is DTGVSQNPRHKITKRGQNVTFRCDPISEHNRLYWYRQTLGQGPEFLTYFQNEAQLEKSRLLSDRFSAERPKGSFSTLEIQRTEQGDSAMYLCASSLEAGLNTGELFFGEGSRLTVL.

The J gene is TRBJ1-2, the V gene TRBV29-1, with D possibly being TRBD1 (6 bases). There are 13 residues in the CDR3. Germline CDR1 reads SQVTM; CDR2 reads ANQGSEA. The germline V and J ends were trimmed by 3 bases and 4 bases, with 12 bases remaining between them. Here the CDR3 reads CSVDWQGSYGYTF. Written as DNA, the CDR3 is TGCAGCGTTGATTGGCAGGGGAGCTATGGCTACACCTTC.

This sequence joins TRBV7-9 and TRBJ2-2, with D maybe TRBD2 (6 bases). In germline, CDR1 is SEHNR, CDR2 FQNEAQ (reference sequence). Between the trimmed V and J ends, which lost 5 bases and 4 bases, there was a span of 23 bases. The CDR3 contains 18 residues. The CDR3 region is CASSPGGLGSQLTGELFF. The CDR3 DNA is TGTGCCAGCAGCCCCGGGGGATTGGGCTCTCAACTCACCGGGGAGCTGTTTTTT.

The gene calls are TRBV6-5 and TRBJ1-1; D not resolved. The CDR3 runs to 14 residues. Deletions cut 5 bases from V and 4 bases from J, with 14 bases between. Germline lookup yields CDR1 MNHEY and CDR2 SVGAGI. The CDR3 DNA reads as TGTGCCAGCAGTCCTTCGCGGGGAAGCACTGAAGCTTTCTTT. It specifies CASSPSRGSTEAFF.

This chain uses TRBV7-9 with TRBJ2-3; TRBD2 matches 9 bases. From germline, CDR1 is SEHNR and CDR2 FQNEAQ (reference sequence). V shed 9 bases, J shed 5 bases, and the junction held 0 bases outside the gene matches. The CDR3 spans 11 residues. The CDR3 nucleotides are TGTGCCAGTAGCGGGAGAGATACGCAGTATTTT. Translating it yields CASSGRDTQYF.

This CDR3 reads CASGLVVGPNTEAFF. DNA of the CDR3: TGTGCTAGTGGTTTGGTTGTGGGGCCTAACACTGAAGCTTTCTTT. The rearrangement joins TRBV12-5 to TRBJ1-1; D may be TRBD1 (5 bases). CDR1 and CDR2 from the germline V gene are LGHNT and FRNRAP. V lost 0 bases, J lost 2 bases, and 10 bases lay in between. This CDR3 is 15 amino acids long.

The chain recombines TRBV5-1 with TRBJ2-5, with 7 nucleotides matching TRBD2. The germline CDR1 and CDR2 sequences are SGHRS and YFSETQ. V lost 0 bases to trimming and J lost 5 bases; unmatched junction nucleotides: 7. The CDR3 has 15 residues. CDR3: CASSLGAGRAETQYF. The CDR3 region has the DNA TGCGCCAGCAGCTTGGGGGCAGGGAGGGCGGAGACCCAGTACTTC.

The V gene is TRBV27, the J gene TRBJ2-7; 8 bases align to TRBD1. This CDR3 is built from 12 residues. Germline V gene lookup returns CDR1 MNHEY and CDR2 SMNVEV (reference sequence). With V trimmed by 6 bases and J by 7 bases, 5 bases remained unmatched. The CDR3 DNA reads as TGTGCCAGCAGGGACAGGGTCGGTGAGCAGTACTTC. Residues: CASRDRVGEQYF.

J is TRBJ1-4 and V is TRBV12-3 or TRBV12-4, with D uncertain. The CDR3 has 11 amino acids. V gave up 3 bases and J gave up 10 bases, with 6 bases separating them. The CDR3 region has the DNA TGTGCCAGCAGTTTTGCGGGAAAACTGTTTTTT. It is translated as CASSFAGKLFF.

The genes are TRBV2 and TRBJ2-5, with D possibly TRBD2 on 5 matching bases. The CDR3 extends over 13 amino acids. V lost 5 bases to trimming and J lost 5 bases, with 12 bases between them. Germline lookup yields CDR1 SNHLY and CDR2 FYNNEI. CDR3 sequence reads: CASSPTRPETQYF. CDR3 nucleotide sequence: TGTGCCAGCAGTCCCACTAGACCGGAGACCCAGTACTTC.

The rearrangement joins TRBV18 to TRBJ2-5, with D possibly matching TRBD1 (6 bases). V was clipped by 4 bases and J by 5 bases, with 17 bases between them. This CDR3 contains 15 residues. The germline CDR1 and CDR2 sequences are KGHSH and LQKENI. The CDR3 loop is CASSHPGPRGETQYF. Written as DNA, the CDR3 is TGTGCCAGCTCACACCCGGGACCTAGGGGGGAGACCCAGTACTTC.

The rearrangement joins TRBV10-3 to TRBJ2-2, with 8 bases lining up with TRBD1. V shed 3 bases, J shed 0 bases, and the junction held 6 bases outside the gene matches. CDR3 length equals 17 residues. The germline CDR1 and CDR2 sequences are ENHRY and SYGVKD. CDR3 sequence: CAISDPGQGSNTGELFF. The CDR3 nucleotides read TGTGCCATCAGTGACCCAGGACAGGGTTCGAACACCGGGGAGCTGTTTTTT.

This clone was recorded a few times. The chain is built from TRBV14 and TRBJ2-7; TRBD1 agrees at 7 bases. Germline assignment: CDR1 SGHDN and CDR2 FVKESK. V shed 7 bases, J shed 1 base, and the junction held 7 bases outside the gene matches. The CDR3 contains 14 residues. The CDR3 here is CASTPGQRSYEQYF. Written as DNA, the CDR3 is TGTGCCAGCACCCCGGGACAGAGATCCTACGAGCAGTACTTC.

The chain's CDR3 is CASSFRAGIHEQYF. CDR3 coding DNA: TGTGCCAGCAGTTTCAGGGCCGGCATCCACGAGCAGTACTTC. The rearrangement joins TRBV27 to TRBJ2-7; D may be TRBD1 (5 bases). Looked up from germline, CDR1 is MNHEY and CDR2 is SMNVEV (reference sequence). This CDR3 is 14 amino acids long. The germline V and J ends were trimmed by 3 bases and 5 bases, with 14 bases remaining between them.

The chain couples TRBV19 to TRBJ1-1; 7 bases agree with TRBD1. Germline values: CDR1 LNHDA, CDR2 SQIVND (reference sequence). The CDR3 consists of 14 residues. Trimming at V came to 5 bases and at J to 4 bases, leaving 7 bases not matched to a gene. CDR3 sequence (DNA): TGTGCCAGTAGTGAACAGGGGTTTGGCACTGAAGCTTTCTTT. Protein product: CASSEQGFGTEAFF.

V gene TRBV19 combines with J gene TRBJ2-1; 10 nucleotides match TRBD2. This CDR3 has 15 residues. V shed 5 bases and J 5 bases; nucleotides not matched to a gene: 6. CDR1 is LNHDA, CDR2 SQIVND, per germline (reference sequence). In DNA, the CDR3 is TGTGCCAGTAGTCTAGGGACTAGCGTAGACAATGAGCAGTTCTTC. Translating it yields CASSLGTSVDNEQFF.